The T cell receptor (beta chain) under discussion was sequenced for a study of CD8 T cells in ankylosing spondylitis. General study results and limits: Ankylosing spondylitis blood seemed to carry a telltale TCR beta motif made of fewer than ten highly homologous variants.

The CDR3 covers 11 residues. Trimming removed 6 bases at V and 5 bases at J, with 10 bases between. Germline V gives CDR1 DFQATT, CDR2 SNEGSKA (reference sequence). This clonotype showed up just a few times. No antigen is known for it. TCRdb processed the 5' RACE reads anew with MiXCR; each CDR3 protein has one entry. The top ten clones hold approximately 7.8% of a sample with about 160,000 distinct CDR3 sequences, around 19% of them seen once. This receptor was identified in a male donor with ankylosing spondylitis or in good health (not recorded which). The source material was blood, either unsorted or a sorted T cell fraction (not recorded which). The chain links TRBV20-1 to TRBJ2-5; no clear D gene. The CDR3 DNA reads TGCAGTGCCGAAAGGGATGAGACCCAGTACTTC. Protein product: CSAERDETQYF.